This is a list of T cell receptor beta chains from one sample in a study of regulatory T cells in long-lasting Graves disease. One entry per CDR3 protein, called by TCRdb with MiXCR from the multiplex PCR reads. The table has under 250,000 distinct CDR3 sequences, around 20% seen once. The sequencing here drew on peripheral blood mononuclear cells (PBMCs), taken at new diagnosis, from a patient treated with antithyroid drugs. The receptors were gathered from a female donor with Graves disease. CDR3s include the opening cysteine and the closing phenylalanine or tryptophan. Fields, in order: V gene, D gene, J gene, clone size, CDR3 protein, CDR3 DNA. The D gene is left open where the match is weak. Rows may omit the clone size; those that give it use once, few, many or a size class.

>TRBV28|NA|TRBJ2-2|many
CASRNRDVVGELFF
TGTGCCAGCAGAAACAGGGATGTCGTCGGGGAGCTGTTTTTT
>TRBV9|TRBD1|TRBJ1-5|many
CASSEQDRPNQPQHF
TGTGCCAGCAGCGAACAGGACAGGCCCAATCAGCCCCAGCATTTT
>TRBV11-3|NA|TRBJ2-1|many
CASSLSRGADEQFF
TGTGCCAGCAGCTTATCCCGCGGTGCCGATGAGCAGTTCTTC
>TRBV20-1|NA|TRBJ2-3|many
CSARERFTGDTQYF
TGCAGTGCTAGAGAGCGGTTTACTGGAGATACGCAGTATTTT
>TRBV30|TRBD1|TRBJ2-2|NA
CAWGNRDRGRLATGELFF
TGTGCCTGGGGGAACCGGGACAGGGGGCGCCTGGCCACCGGGGAGCTGTTTTTT
>TRBV3-1|NA|TRBJ2-7|many
CASSQANRGEQYF
TGTGCCAGCAGCCAAGCGAACCGGGGTGAGCAGTACTTC
>TRBV7-9|TRBD1|TRBJ1-1|many
CASRHNIQGMNTEAFF
TGTGCCAGCAGGCATAATATACAGGGGATGAACACTGAAGCTTTCTTT
>TRBV5-8|TRBD2|TRBJ2-3|many
CASSLGGRNTQYF
TGTGCCAGCAGCTTGGGCGGGAGAAATACGCAGTATTTT
>TRBV30|NA|TRBJ1-3|many
CAWSPKASGNTIYF
TGTGCCTGGAGTCCAAAAGCCTCTGGAAACACCATATATTTT
>TRBV3-1|NA|TRBJ2-3|once
CASGQRDISDTQYF
TGTGCCAGCGGCCAACGAGACATTTCAGATACGCAGTATTTT
>TRBV9|NA|TRBJ2-3|NA
CASSKTISNPTDTQYF
TGTGCCAGCAGTAAGACGATCTCGAACCCCACAGATACGCAGTATTTT
>TRBV25-1|NA|TRBJ1-1|few
CASVGEGTEAFF
TGTGCCTCTGTTGGCGAAGGGACTGAAGCTTTCTTT
>TRBV5-4|NA|TRBJ2-6|NA
CASSLPSSGANVLTF
TGTGCCAGCAGCTTGCCAAGTTCCGGGGCCAACGTCCTGACTTTC
>TRBV20-1|NA|TRBJ1-2|many
CSARKSGPYGYTF
TGCAGTGCTAGAAAGTCAGGGCCCTATGGCTACACCTTC
>TRBV6-2/TRBV6-3|TRBD2|TRBJ2-3|NA
CASSYQLAGGPDTQYF
TGTGCCAGCAGTTACCAGCTAGCGGGGGGGCCAGATACGCAGTATTTT
>TRBV5-6|NA|TRBJ2-3|many
CASSSLGGPDTQYF
TGTGCCAGCAGCTCGCTGGGGGGCCCCGATACGCAGTATTTT
>TRBV7-8|NA|TRBJ1-6|many
CASSWKLNSPLHF
TGTGCCAGCAGCTGGAAATTGAATTCACCCCTCCACTTT
>TRBV29-1|TRBD2|TRBJ2-3|NA
CSVDSTGGTDTQYF
TGCAGCGTTGACTCCACGGGAGGTACAGATACGCAGTATTTT
>TRBV6-2/TRBV6-3|TRBD1|TRBJ2-7|many
CASRPLDRGPLGEQYF
TGTGCCAGCAGACCACTAGACAGGGGCCCACTAGGCGAGCAGTACTTC
>TRBV6-2/TRBV6-3|NA|TRBJ1-3|many
CASTPGNTIYF
TGTGCCAGCACCCCTGGAAACACCATATATTTT
>TRBV12-5|NA|TRBJ2-2|many
CASGLKRTGELFF
TGTGCTAGTGGTTTGAAGCGCACCGGGGAGCTGTTTTTT
>TRBV6-1|NA|TRBJ1-5|few
CASRIQGNQPQHF
TGTGCCAGCAGAATACAGGGTAATCAGCCCCAGCATTTT
>TRBV7-2|NA|TRBJ1-1|many
CASSSLYKGHTEAFF
TGTGCCAGCAGCTCCCTATACAAGGGGCACACTGAAGCTTTCTTT
>TRBV7-3|TRBD2|TRBJ2-2|NA
CASSASGTIKEELFF
TGTGCCAGCAGCGCTTCCGGGACTATTAAGGAGGAGCTGTTTTTT
>TRBV5-1|NA|TRBJ2-7|NA
CASSKGTGPEQYF
TGCGCCAGCAGCAAGGGCACGGGTCCCGAGCAGTACTTC
>TRBV12-3/TRBV12-4|NA|TRBJ2-2|many
CASGRGDTGELFF
TGTGCCAGCGGGAGAGGGGACACCGGGGAGCTGTTTTTT
>TRBV9|NA|TRBJ1-1|many
CASSVGMNTEAFF
TGTGCCAGCAGCGTGGGAATGAACACTGAAGCTTTCTTT
>TRBV7-8|NA|TRBJ1-1|few
CASSLALAGTGGRDTEAFF
TGTGCCAGCAGCTTAGCGCTAGCCGGAACAGGTGGGAGGGACACTGAAGCTTTCTTT
>TRBV4-1|NA|TRBJ2-7|many
CASSQGALARKTYEQYF
TGCGCCAGCAGCCAAGGGGCTTTAGCGAGGAAAACCTACGAGCAGTACTTC
>TRBV20-1|TRBD2|TRBJ2-7|NA
CSASGGGSYEQYF
TGCAGTGCGTCGGGAGGAGGGTCCTACGAGCAGTACTTC
>TRBV15|NA|TRBJ1-1|NA
CATSGAGVTEAFF
TGTGCCACCAGCGGAGCGGGGGTCACTGAAGCTTTCTTT
>TRBV20-1|NA|TRBJ1-5|few
CSARAELDQPQHF
TGCAGTGCTAGAGCTGAGCTTGATCAGCCCCAGCATTTT
>TRBV6-2/TRBV6-3|NA|TRBJ2-4|NA
CASSLPPVKNIQYF
TGTGCCAGCAGTCTTCCGCCCGTAAAAAACATTCAGTACTTC
>TRBV5-1|NA|TRBJ1-1|NA
CASSLAGGGWLTEAFF
TGCGCCAGCAGCTTGGCCGGAGGGGGATGGCTCACTGAAGCTTTCTTT
>TRBV20-1|TRBD2|TRBJ2-3|many
CSARDTSGRAKDTQYF
TGCAGTGCTAGAGATACTAGCGGGAGGGCTAAAGATACGCAGTATTTT
>TRBV15|NA|TRBJ2-7|many
CATSRVQAYEQYF
TGTGCCACCAGCAGAGTACAGGCCTACGAGCAGTACTTC
>TRBV20-1|NA|TRBJ1-2|few
CSALNTDYGYTF
TGCAGTGCCTTGAACACTGACTATGGCTACACCTTC
>TRBV6-2/TRBV6-3|TRBD2|TRBJ2-1|NA
CASSYQLAGGQFF
TGTGCCAGCAGTTACCAGCTAGCGGGGGGGCAGTTCTTC
>TRBV5-1|TRBD2|TRBJ2-1|NA
CASSLDVAGGHNYNEQFF
TGCGCCAGCAGCTTGGACGTAGCGGGAGGCCATAACTACAATGAGCAGTTCTTC
>TRBV27|NA|TRBJ2-1|few
CASRTTSNEQFF
TGTGCCAGCAGGACAACTAGCAATGAGCAGTTCTTC
>TRBV12-3/TRBV12-4|NA|TRBJ2-2|many
CASSSSGLSAGELFF
TGTGCCAGCAGTTCCTCGGGACTCAGCGCCGGGGAGCTGTTTTTT
>TRBV27|TRBD1|TRBJ2-7|many
CASSWDRGYEQYF
TGTGCCAGCAGTTGGGACAGGGGGTACGAGCAGTACTTC
>TRBV19|TRBD1|TRBJ1-2|NA
CASSRTGANDYGYTF
TGTGCCAGTAGTAGGACAGGGGCGAATGACTATGGCTACACCTTC
>TRBV7-2|NA|TRBJ1-5|many
CASSLAGGTSNQPQHF
TGTGCCAGCAGCTTAGCGGGGGGGACTAGCAATCAGCCCCAGCATTTT
>TRBV20-1|NA|TRBJ2-1|many
CSAKTRSPSWDEQFF
TGCAGTGCAAAGACTAGGAGCCCCTCTTGGGATGAGCAGTTCTTC
>TRBV5-6|TRBD1|TRBJ1-2|many
CASSLDRVDYGYTF
TGTGCCAGCAGCCTAGACAGGGTTGACTATGGCTACACCTTC
>TRBV6-2/TRBV6-3|NA|TRBJ2-1|NA
CATSLFGGAGNEQFF
TGTGCCACCAGCTTGTTCGGGGGCGCGGGGAATGAGCAGTTCTTC
>TRBV7-2|NA|TRBJ2-4|many
CASSDKRTPSKYF
TGTGCCAGCAGCGACAAGAGGACACCCTCAAAGTACTTC